One and the same sample provided the 19 T cell receptor beta chains below, sequenced in a study of OX40 agonist ivuxolimab in advanced cancers. Library preparation was by the immunoSEQ multiplex PCR assay. The immuneACCESS repertoire file appears here via TCRdb, limited to in-frame rearrangements. These files lack a portion of the clones; in checked studies, under half of the deficit traces to unresolved V genes, and the cause of the others is not known. A total of tens of thousands of clones appear in this sample, approximately 83% of them only once. About 2.9% of the sample is taken by the ten largest. The material was CD4+ or CD8+ T cells sorted from blood, obtained in a trial of the OX40 agonist ivuxolimab. The receptors originated from an adult with an advanced solid tumor such as melanoma, head and neck, liver or kidney cancer.

The genes are TRBV7-9 and TRBJ2-1; D is uncertain. Trimming removed 5 bases from V and 0 bases from J, with 14 bases in between. Germline V gene lookup returns CDR1 SEHNR and CDR2 FQNEAQ (reference sequence). The CDR3 runs to 16 residues. DNA of the CDR3: TGTGCCAGCAGCCCCGGCAAGTTCAGCTCCTACAATGAGCAGTTCTTC. The encoded protein is CASSPGKFSSYNEQFF.

V gene TRBV11-1 combines with J gene TRBJ2-1; either TRBD1 or TRBD2 may supply D (5 bases each). The germline gives CDR1 SGHAT, CDR2 FQDESV (reference sequence). The CDR3 consists of 13 residues. V was clipped by 5 bases and J by 8 bases, with 13 bases between them. CDR3 protein: CASSMGPPDEQFF. Here the CDR3 DNA reads TGTGCCAGCAGCATGGGACCGCCCGATGAGCAGTTCTTC.

The chain joins TRBV7-2 to TRBJ2-5; D assignment may be TRBD1 or TRBD2 (5 bases each). This CDR3 comprises 19 residues. Trimming took off 5 bases at V and 4 bases at J, with 29 bases between the two ends. From germline, CDR1 is SGHTA and CDR2 FQGNSA. The CDR3 spells CASSPSGARGWGSGETQYF. The CDR3 bases are TGTGCCAGCAGCCCTAGTGGGGCACGGGGCTGGGGGTCAGGAGAGACCCAGTACTTC.

The CDR3 DNA is TGTGCCAGTAGTAAGGTCACAGAAGTTCTCTATGGCTACACCTTC. Its translation is CASSKVTEVLYGYTF. The chain carries TRBV19 and TRBJ1-2, with D hard to call. Germline V gene data show CDR1 as LNHDA and CDR2 as SQIVND (reference sequence). This CDR3 is 15 amino acids long. The V end lost 4 bases, the J end lost 4 bases, and 16 bases lay between the germline ends.

V is TRBV5-1 and J is TRBJ1-6; D is ambiguous. The CDR3 is 13 amino acids. Germline V gene sequence: CDR1 SGHRS, CDR2 YFSETQ. Trimming took 0 bases from V and 10 from J, leaving 8 bases between them. DNA of the CDR3: TGCGCCAGCAGCTTGGCCCAGTTATCACCCCTCCACTTT. Translated, it gives CASSLAQLSPLHF.

With respect to this clone: Sequence at one end of the junction differs from germline and may be a read error. This chain connects TRBV5-1 to TRBJ1-1; D unresolved. The CDR3 runs to 13 residues. CDR1 SGHRS and CDR2 YFSETQ come from the germline V gene. The CDR3 region is CASSLTRYTEAFF. The CDR3 coding sequence is TGTGCCAGCAGCTTAACCCGGTACACTGAAGCTTTCTTT.

The chain is built from TRBV9 and TRBJ1-3, with 7 positions matching TRBD1. The ends lost 3 bases at V and 3 bases at J; junction bases unmatched: 12. This CDR3 is built from 17 residues. The germline gives CDR1 SGDLS, CDR2 YYNGEE. CDR3 region: CASSDYVGTVRGNTIYF. CDR3 coding DNA: TGTGCCAGCAGCGATTATGTAGGGACAGTTCGTGGAAACACCATATATTTT.

CDR3: CASSPRQGARGEQYF. Written as DNA, the CDR3 is TGTGCCAGCAGTCCTCGACAGGGGGCGCGTGGCGAGCAGTACTTC. The chain carries TRBV6-5 and TRBJ2-7; 10 nucleotides agree with TRBD1. Germline V CDR1 and CDR2: MNHEY, SVGAGI. V lost 5 bases to trimming and J lost 6 bases; unmatched junction nucleotides: 10. The CDR3 consists of 15 residues.

This chain joins TRBV2 and TRBJ2-4; D might be TRBD2 (6 bases). The germline V and J ends were trimmed by 6 bases and 6 bases, with 9 bases remaining between them. This CDR3 has 12 amino acids. Germline V gene lookup returns CDR1 SNHLY and CDR2 FYNNEI. The CDR3 nucleotides read TGTGCCAGCAGGCTGGGGGGAAACATTCAGTACTTC. Amino acids: CASRLGGNIQYF. The full variable domain, in which reference TRBV2 and TRBJ2-4 provide the parts outside the CDR3, is EPEVTQTPSHQVTQMGQEVILRCVPISNHLYFYWYRQILGQKVEFLVSFYNNEISEKSEIFDDQFSVERPDGSNFTLKIRSTKLEDSAMYFCASRLGGNIQYFGAGTRLSVL.

This clone was found a few times. The V gene is TRBV6-1, the J gene TRBJ1-1, with D unresolved. CDR3 length equals 13 residues. V lost 8 bases, J lost 3 bases, and 13 bases lay in between. Germline values: CDR1 MNHNS, CDR2 SASEGT. The CDR3, as DNA: TGTGCCAGCCGCGGGGATCCGTACACTGAAGCTTTCTTT. It is translated as CASRGDPYTEAFF.

This chain links TRBV5-1 with TRBJ2-7; 15 bases agree with TRBD2. The CDR3 is made up of 15 amino acids. The ends lost 6 bases at V and 5 bases at J; junction bases unmatched: 6. Germline CDR1 and CDR2: SGHRS and YFSETQ. CDR3 nucleotide sequence: TGCGCCAGCACCGGACTAGCGGGGGGGCGCGACGAGCAGTACTTC. This gives the protein CASTGLAGGRDEQYF. Filled out from reference TRBV5-1 and TRBJ2-7, the complete variable domain reads KAGVTQTPRYLIKTRGQQVTLSCSPISGHRSVSWYQQTPGQGLQFLFEYFSETQRNKGNFPGRFSGRQFSNSRSEMNVSTLELGDSALYLCASTGLAGGRDEQYFGPGTRLTVT.

The chain links TRBV6-1 to TRBJ1-3, with 8 bases identical to TRBD1. Trimming took 5 bases from V and 0 from J; bases not matched to a gene: 3. The CDR3 runs to 15 residues. CDR1 is MNHNS and CDR2 is SASEGT in the germline V gene. This CDR3 is CASSRQGNSGNTIYF. CDR3 in DNA: TGTGCCAGCAGTAGACAGGGGAACTCTGGAAACACCATATATTTT.

This clone was recorded only once. V usage is TRBV19 and J usage is TRBJ1-1; TRBD1 might be the D (6 bases). The germline V and J ends were trimmed by 7 bases and 2 bases, with 11 bases remaining between them. CDR1 LNHDA and CDR2 SQIVND come from the germline V gene (reference sequence). This CDR3 is built from 13 residues. The DNA of the CDR3 is TGTGCCAGTACGTGGACAGCTAACACTGAAGCTTTCTTT. This codes for CASTWTANTEAFF.

The V call is TRBV5-1, the J call TRBJ2-5; weak D call: TRBD1 (6 bases). The CDR3 contains 13 residues. CDR1 is SGHRS and CDR2 is YFSETQ in the germline V gene. Trimming cost V 4 bases and J 3 bases, with 10 bases left between them. CDR3 sequence (DNA): TGCGCCAGCAGCCCTTACAGGGAAGAGACCCAGTACTTC. Its translation: CASSPYREETQYF.

The chain recombines TRBV2 with TRBJ2-2, with 7 bases lining up with TRBD2. The CDR3 loop spans 13 amino acids. Germline V gene lookup returns CDR1 SNHLY and CDR2 FYNNEI. V shed 8 bases, J shed 5 bases, and the junction held 5 bases outside the gene matches. Here the CDR3 DNA reads TGTGCCAGCTCTCGGGGAGGGACCGGGGAGCTGTTTTTT. Amino acid sequence: CASSRGGTGELFF.

The CDR3: CASSIGQNTEAFF. The CDR3 DNA follows: TGTGCCAGTAGTATAGGACAGAACACTGAAGCTTTCTTT. The chain links TRBV19 to TRBJ1-1; D is ambiguous. CDR1 and CDR2 from the germline V gene are LNHDA and SQIVND (reference sequence). This CDR3 contains 13 residues. Between the trimmed V and J ends, which lost 1 base and 1 base, there was a span of 4 bases.

CDR3 sequence reads: CASSPGTVYEQYF. The DNA of the CDR3 is TGTGCCAGCAGCCCGGGGACAGTCTACGAGCAGTACTTC. V is TRBV7-3 and J is TRBJ2-7; 7 bases are shared with TRBD1. The CDR3 runs 13 residues. Trimming cost V 5 bases and J 3 bases; bases outside gene matches: 4. The germline CDR1 and CDR2 sequences are SGHTA and FQGTGA.

The rearrangement uses TRBV10-1 and TRBJ1-1; D gene unclear. This CDR3 has 13 amino acids. Germline V gene data show CDR1 as WNHNN and CDR2 as SYGVQD (reference sequence). Trimming pared 2 bases from V and 4 bases from J, leaving 8 bases between. CDR3 bases: TGCGCCAGCAGTGAGGGTCTTGGCACTGAAGCTTTCTTT. This sequence encodes CASSEGLGTEAFF.

The chain joins TRBV6-1 to TRBJ1-5; no clear D gene. Germline CDR1 is MNHNS and CDR2 is SASEGT. The CDR3 runs to 17 residues. V lost 3 bases and J lost 5, with 20 bases in between. The CDR3 reads CASSESVYTPGYQPQHF. The CDR3 bases are TGTGCCAGCAGTGAGTCAGTTTATACCCCTGGATATCAGCCCCAGCATTTT.